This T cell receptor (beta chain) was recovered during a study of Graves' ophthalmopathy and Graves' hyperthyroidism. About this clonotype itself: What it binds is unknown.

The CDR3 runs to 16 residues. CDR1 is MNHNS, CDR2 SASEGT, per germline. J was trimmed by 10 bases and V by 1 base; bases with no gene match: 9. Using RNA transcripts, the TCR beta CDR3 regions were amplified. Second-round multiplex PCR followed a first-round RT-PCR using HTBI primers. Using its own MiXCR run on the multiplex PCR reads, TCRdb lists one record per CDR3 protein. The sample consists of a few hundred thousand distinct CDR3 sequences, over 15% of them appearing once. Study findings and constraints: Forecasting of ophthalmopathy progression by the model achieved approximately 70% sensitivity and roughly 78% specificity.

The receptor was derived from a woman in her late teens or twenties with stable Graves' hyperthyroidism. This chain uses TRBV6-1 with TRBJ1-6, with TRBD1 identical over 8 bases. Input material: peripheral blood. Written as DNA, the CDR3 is TGTGCCAGCAGTGAAGATACACAGGGGGTTTGGTCACCCCTCCACTTT. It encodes CASSEDTQGVWSPLHF.